A selection of T cell receptor beta chains follows, all from one sample in a study of cytomegalovirus exposure and HLA in healthy donors. Method: immunoSEQ multiplex PCR; TCRdb's copy keeps in-frame clones and lacks some. This sample carries approximately 100,000 clones, roughly four fifths of them seen once, and the ten largest clones take about 8%. Source material: PBMCs. Source of these receptors: a human donor in good health. The CDR3 runs from the conserved cysteine through the conserved F or W. The D gene is left open where the match is weak. A row's size may be missing; if present it is once, few, many or a size class.

D gene,J gene,V gene,CDR3 length,clone size,CDR3 protein,CDR3 DNA
TRBD1,TRBJ1-1,TRBV5-4,15,NA,CASSLGGQVNTEAFF,TGTGCCAGCAGCTTAGGGGGACAGGTGAACACTGAAGCTTTCTTT
NA,TRBJ2-1,TRBV5-1,14,NA,CASSLGQGKNEQFF,TGCGCCAGCAGCTTGGGGCAGGGCAAGAATGAGCAGTTCTTC
NA,TRBJ1-5,TRBV18,14,NA,CASSPENSNQPQHF,TGTGCCAGCTCACCAGAGAATAGCAATCAGCCCCAGCATTTT
TRBD1,TRBJ1-6,TRBV27,16,NA,CASRESRDSDNSPLHF,TGTGCCAGCAGAGAGTCCCGGGACAGTGATAATTCACCCCTCCACTTT
TRBD1,TRBJ2-2,TRBV2,15,NA,CASSAGTGGTGELFF,TGTGCCAGCAGTGCCGGGACAGGGGGAACCGGGGAGCTGTTTTTT
NA,TRBJ2-1,TRBV5-1,15,NA,CASSPAGGSYNEQFF,TGCGCCAGCAGCCCCGCAGGAGGCAGTTACAATGAGCAGTTCTTC
NA,TRBJ1-4,TRBV6-7,17,NA,CATEICQGIATNEKLFF,TGTGCCACCGAGATCTGCCAGGGGATTGCAACTAATGAAAAACTGTTTTTT
NA,TRBJ1-2,TRBV11-2,15,NA,CASSLGFTGGNGYTF,TGTGCCAGCAGCTTAGGTTTTACGGGGGGAAATGGCTACACCTTC
NA,TRBJ2-5,TRBV19,14,NA,CASRSIQGKETQYF,TGTGCCAGTAGAAGCATACAGGGTAAAGAGACCCAGTACTTC
NA,TRBJ2-3,TRBV7-8,16,NA,CASSLGQGTSTDTQYF,TGTGCCAGCAGCTTAGGTCAGGGGACAAGCACAGATACGCAGTATTTT
TRBD1,TRBJ1-2,TRBV7-6,16,once,CASSLSRTGWPYGYTF,TGTGCCAGCAGCTTATCTCGGACAGGGTGGCCCTATGGCTACACCTTC
NA,TRBJ1-6,TRBV29-1,13,NA,CSASTGLGSPLHF,TGCAGCGCCTCAACAGGTCTCGGTTCACCCCTCCACTTT
NA,TRBJ1-4,TRBV15,16,NA,CATSRDRRGEGEKLFF,TGTGCCACCAGCAGAGATAGGCGGGGTGAGGGCGAAAAACTGTTTTTT
NA,TRBJ1-2,TRBV7-2,14,NA,CASSSTRGWDGYTF,TGTGCCAGCAGCTCTACGAGAGGGTGGGATGGCTACACCTTC
TRBD1,TRBJ2-1,TRBV5-4,16,NA,CASSLAWRQGVDEQFF,TGTGCCAGCAGCTTGGCGTGGAGACAGGGGGTCGATGAGCAGTTCTTC
NA,TRBJ2-7,TRBV9,13,few,CASSVGELYEQYF,TGTGCCAGCAGCGTAGGAGAGCTCTACGAGCAGTACTTC
NA,TRBJ1-2,TRBV5-1,13,few,CASGPAGASGYTF,TGCGCCAGCGGCCCGGCGGGTGCGTCTGGCTACACCTTC
TRBD1,TRBJ1-1,TRBV5-4,15,few,CASSLATDRDTEAFF,TGTGCCAGCAGCTTGGCCACCGACAGGGACACTGAAGCTTTCTTT
TRBD2,TRBJ2-2,TRBV7-2,13,NA,CASSYGGSGELFF,TGTGCCAGCAGTTACGGGGGGTCCGGGGAGCTGTTTTTT
TRBD1,TRBJ1-1,TRBV29-1,12,NA,CSVQGAEAEAFF,TGCAGCGTTCAGGGGGCAGAGGCTGAAGCTTTCTTT
TRBD1,TRBJ1-1,TRBV27,14,NA,CASRVGQAPSAAFF,TGTGCCAGCAGAGTGGGACAGGCGCCCTCGGCAGCTTTCTTT
NA,TRBJ2-1,TRBV27,15,NA,CASSFSGDSYNEQFF,TGTGCCAGCAGTTTCTCCGGGGACTCCTACAATGAGCAGTTCTTC
TRBD2,TRBJ2-7,TRBV5-5,15,NA,CASSLGLAGAHEQYF,TGTGCCAGCAGCTTGGGACTAGCGGGAGCACACGAGCAGTACTTC
TRBD2,TRBJ2-3,TRBV29-1,14,NA,CSAVTSGKTDTQYF,TGCAGCGCCGTGACTAGCGGGAAGACAGATACGCAGTATTTT
TRBD1,TRBJ2-6,TRBV18,19,NA,CASSPLPGQGSSGANVLTF,TGTGCCAGCTCACCACTTCCGGGACAGGGGAGCTCTGGGGCCAACGTCCTGACTTTC
NA,TRBJ1-2,TRBV5-1,14,NA,CASSKGTQDYGYTF,TGCGCCAGCAGCAAGGGGACACAAGACTATGGCTACACCTTC
TRBD2,TRBJ2-3,TRBV19,16,NA,CASSSSSGRRSDTQYF,TGTGCCAGTAGTTCCTCTAGCGGGAGGAGATCAGATACGCAGTATTTT
TRBD1,TRBJ2-1,TRBV10-3,14,NA,CAISHPRGLNEQFF,TGTGCCATCAGTCATCCCAGGGGGCTGAATGAGCAGTTCTTC
TRBD2,TRBJ2-2,TRBV5-1,17,NA,CASSLATSGTNTGELFF,TGCGCCAGCAGCTTGGCTACTAGCGGGACGAACACCGGGGAGCTGTTTTTT
TRBD1,TRBJ1-2,TRBV5-6,13,few,CASSFDRVGGYTF,TGTGCCAGCAGTTTCGACAGGGTCGGCGGCTACACCTTC
NA,TRBJ1-1,TRBV19,14,few,CASSSLGPNTEAFF,TGTGCCAGTAGTAGTCTGGGCCCGAACACTGAAGCTTTCTTT
NA,TRBJ1-3,TRBV30,14,NA,CAWRSLGEGNTIYF,TGTGCCTGGAGAAGCCTAGGGGAAGGAAACACCATATATTTT
TRBD1,TRBJ2-7,TRBV18,16,NA,CASAPEGQGGSYEQYF,TGTGCCAGCGCCCCCGAGGGACAGGGTGGCTCCTACGAGCAGTACTTC
NA,TRBJ1-3,TRBV7-2,15,NA,CASRSREGSRNTIYF,TGTGCCAGCAGATCGAGGGAGGGGTCTAGAAACACCATATATTTT